The 24 T cell receptor beta chains presented below share a single source sample, sequenced in a study of radiotherapy plus CTLA-4 blockade in lung cancer. Using immunoSEQ multiplex PCR, the repertoire was profiled, and TCRdb retains in-frame clones only, with some absent. The table lists just over 60,000 clones, roughly 80% of them singletons. The sequences come from peripheral blood, collected from a patient treated with radiotherapy plus ipilimumab. These receptors were obtained from a human donor with non-small cell lung cancer who had a complete response to radiotherapy plus ipilimumab.

Written as DNA, the CDR3 is TGTGCCAGCAGCCCGAGGGCTAGCGGAGTCTCGGAGACCCAGTACTTC. Protein sequence: CASSPRASGVSETQYF. The chain carries TRBV11-2 and TRBJ2-5; 7 bases align to TRBD2. V was clipped by 5 bases and J by 5 bases; unmatched bases: 14. The CDR3 runs to 16 residues. Germline loops: CDR1 SGHAT, CDR2 FQNNGV.

This clone was picked up one time. This rearrangement joins TRBV6-5 to TRBJ1-6; D is unclear. There are 16 residues in the CDR3. V gave up 0 bases and J gave up 8 bases, with 14 bases separating them. Looked up from germline, CDR1 is MNHEY and CDR2 is SVGAGI. The CDR3, as DNA: TGTGCCAGCAGTTACTCGGCCCGGGTATATGATTCACCCCTCCACTTT. Translation: CASSYSARVYDSPLHF.

The rearrangement joins TRBV7-2 to TRBJ1-3; 10 bases agree with TRBD1. CDR3 size: 16 residues. Germline-derived CDR1 and CDR2 are SGHTA and FQGNSA. J lost 0 bases, V lost 5 bases, and 4 bases had no gene match. Written as DNA, the CDR3 is TGTGCCAGCAGCGGGACAGGGGCCAGCTCTGGAAACACCATATATTTT. Residues: CASSGTGASSGNTIYF.

This rearrangement joins TRBV18 to TRBJ1-2, with TRBD1 matching over 8 bases. The CDR3 is 14 amino acids. CDR1 is KGHSH, CDR2 LQKENI, per germline. V was pared by 5 bases and J by 5 bases, with 7 bases of the junction left unmatched. The CDR3 DNA sequence: TGTGCCAGCTCAGCAGAGAGGACAGGGTATGGCTACACCTTC. Its protein product is CASSAERTGYGYTF.

This clone was detected a few times. This chain links TRBV10-1 with TRBJ2-1; D may match TRBD1 or TRBD2 (5 bases each). Trimming stripped 4 bases from V and 7 bases from J, with 14 bases between. Per germline, CDR1 WNHNN and CDR2 SYGVQD (reference sequence). CDR3 length equals 14 residues. The CDR3 region is CASSGGTGYNEQFF. CDR3 bases: TGCGCCAGCAGTGGGGGGACCGGCTATAATGAGCAGTTCTTC.

In its sample, this clone was seen once. The rearrangement uses TRBV10-3 and TRBJ2-1; D unclear. The CDR3 covers 15 residues. Trimming left V 7 bases short and J 0 bases short, with 13 bases between. The germline gives CDR1 ENHRY, CDR2 SYGVKD. DNA for the CDR3: TGTGCCATCACCCGAGACGGTGGCTCCTACAATGAGCAGTTCTTC. Translated: CAITRDGGSYNEQFF.

The chain has TRBV4-3 and TRBJ2-1, with TRBD2 matching 14 bases. The V gene end was trimmed by 0 bases and the J gene end by 9 bases; junction bases not matched to a gene: 1. CDR1 and CDR2 (germline): LGHNA, YSLEER. The CDR3 has 15 amino acids. The DNA of the CDR3 is TGCGCCAGCAGCCAAGAGGGACTAGCGGGAGTTGAGCAGTTCTTC. As protein: CASSQEGLAGVEQFF.

A few counts support this clone. The V call is TRBV10-1, the J call TRBJ2-1; possible D gene TRBD2, 6 bases. Germline V gene sequence: CDR1 WNHNN, CDR2 SYGVQD (reference sequence). The CDR3 sequence is 12 residues long. The ends were cut back, 4 bases at V and 7 bases at J, with 8 bases in the middle. In DNA form, the CDR3 reads TGCGCCAGCAGTGCCGGGGGAAATGAGCAGTTCTTC. It translates to CASSAGGNEQFF.

V usage is TRBV5-6 and J usage is TRBJ1-1, with D hard to call. Per germline, CDR1 SGHDT and CDR2 YYEEEE. The ends were cut back, 3 bases at V and 7 bases at J, with 10 bases in the middle. The CDR3 covers 12 residues. The CDR3 loop is CASSSWEGEAFF. The CDR3 DNA follows: TGTGCCAGCAGCTCGTGGGAAGGTGAAGCTTTCTTT. The complete variable domain, with remaining parts taken from reference TRBV5-6 and TRBJ1-1, reads DAGVTQSPTHLIKTRGQQVTLRCSPKSGHDTVSWYQQALGQGPQFIFQYYEEEERQRGNFPDRFSGHQFPNYSSELNVNALLLGDSALYLCASSSWEGEAFFGQGTRLTVV.

V usage is TRBV4-3 and J usage is TRBJ2-3; D remains ambiguous. The CDR3 is 14 amino acids. CDR1 is LGHNA, CDR2 YSLEER, per germline. V was shortened by 2 bases and J by 1 base, with 7 bases between the two germline ends. The CDR3 region is CASSQKIGTDTQYF. CDR3 DNA sequence: TGCGCCAGCAGCCAAAAGATTGGCACAGATACGCAGTATTTT.

The chain is built from TRBV27 and TRBJ2-3; D tentatively reads TRBD1 or TRBD2 (5 bases each). The CDR3 totals 18 residues. Trimming removed 6 bases from V and 2 bases from J, with 24 bases in between. Germline CDR1 MNHEY, CDR2 SMNVEV (reference sequence). The CDR3 bases are TGTGCCAGCAGCCCCACAGGATCCGGCCGGGGCAACACAGATACGCAGTATTTT. Translation gives CASSPTGSGRGNTDTQYF.

The rearrangement uses TRBV19 and TRBJ1-5; TRBD1 might be the D (5 bases). The CDR3 totals 15 residues. From germline, CDR1 is LNHDA and CDR2 SQIVND (reference sequence). V gave up 10 bases and J gave up 3 bases, with 19 bases separating them. The CDR3 sequence is CATCQGEGVNQPQHF. The CDR3 nucleotides are TGTGCCACATGCCAGGGAGAAGGTGTCAATCAGCCCCAGCATTTT. Using reference TRBV19 and TRBJ1-5 for the parts outside the CDR3, the full variable domain is DGGITQSPKYLFRKEGQNVTLSCEQNLNHDAMYWYRQDPGQGLRLIYYSQIVNDFQKGDIAEGYSVSREKKESFPLTVTSAQKNPTAFYLCATCQGEGVNQPQHFGDGTRLSIL.

As concerns this clone: Other DNA sequences in this sample translate to the same CDR3. The chain uses TRBV4-1 and TRBJ2-5; D might be TRBD1 or TRBD2, each matching 5 bases. This CDR3 is 13 amino acids long. The germline gives CDR1 MGHRA, CDR2 YSYEKL. The V and J ends lost 6 bases and 2 bases respectively, with 10 bases between them. The CDR3 DNA reads as TGCGCCAGCAGTCGGGGCCCACAAGAGACCCAGTACTTC. Residues: CASSRGPQETQYF.

The table lists this clone with a count of one. The rearrangement joins TRBV11-2 to TRBJ1-4; tentative D call: TRBD1 (5 bases). The CDR3 covers 15 residues. Germline V gene data show CDR1 as SGHAT and CDR2 as FQNNGV. Trimming removed 5 bases from V and 2 bases from J, with 12 bases in between. The CDR3 here is CASSPLRDTNEKLFF. CDR3 nucleotide sequence: TGTGCCAGCAGCCCGCTCAGGGATACTAATGAAAAACTGTTTTTT.

This rearrangement joins TRBV11-2 to TRBJ2-1; D unclear. Per the germline V gene, CDR1 is SGHAT and CDR2 is FQNNGV. The V gene lost 1 base and the J gene lost 8 bases, with 15 bases spanning the gap. The CDR3 has 15 residues. The CDR3 bases are TGTGCCAGCAGCTTAGTTGGTCTAGTTGGGGATGAGCAGTTCTTC. Translated, it gives CASSLVGLVGDEQFF.

There are a few counts of this clone. The chain has TRBV10-1 and TRBJ2-5, with D uncertain. Germline V gene lookup returns CDR1 WNHNN and CDR2 SYGVQD (reference sequence). This CDR3 has 14 residues. V was trimmed by 2 bases and J by 5 bases, leaving 12 bases between them. CDR3 DNA: TGCGCCAGCAGTGAGGGTTCACAAGGGGAGACCCAGTACTTC. This codes for CASSEGSQGETQYF.

The V and J genes are TRBV27 and TRBJ1-2; TRBD1 matches 9 bases. This CDR3 contains 13 residues. Germline CDR1 is MNHEY and CDR2 is SMNVEV (reference sequence). J gave up 5 bases and V 6 bases, and 4 bases lay outside the gene matches. CDR3 DNA: TGTGCCAGCAGAGGGGACAGGGCGTATGGCTACACCTTC. Encoded protein: CASRGDRAYGYTF.

This sequence joins TRBV25-1 and TRBJ2-7; D is possibly TRBD1 (5 bases). CDR1 and CDR2 from the germline V gene are MGHDK and SYGVNS. The V end was cut by 3 bases, the J end by 4 bases, with 7 bases between. The CDR3 has 12 amino acids. This chain's CDR3 is CASSETEYEQYF. In nucleotides, the CDR3 is TGTGCCAGCAGTGAGACAGAGTACGAGCAGTACTTC.

This chain joins TRBV18 and TRBJ2-3; D not certain. Germline V gene sequence: CDR1 KGHSH, CDR2 LQKENI. The CDR3 loop spans 12 amino acids. Trimming left V 2 bases short and J 3 bases short, with 3 bases between. CDR3 loop: CASSPATDTQYF. In DNA, the CDR3 is TGTGCCAGCTCACCAGCAACAGATACGCAGTATTTT. The complete variable domain, with remaining parts taken from reference TRBV18 and TRBJ2-3, reads NAGVMQNPRHLVRRRGQEARLRCSPMKGHSHVYWYRQLPEEGLKFMVYLQKENIIDESGMPKERFSAEFPKEGPSILRIQQVVRGDSAAYFCASSPATDTQYFGPGTRLTVL.

The chain combines TRBV11-3 with TRBJ2-4; 9 positions agree with TRBD1. Trimming at V came to 5 bases and at J to 7 bases, leaving 6 bases not matched to a gene. The CDR3 is made up of 14 amino acids. In germline, CDR1 is SGHNT, CDR2 YENEEA. In nucleotides, the CDR3 is TGTGCCAGCAGCCCCAGACAGGGGGGGAACATTCAGTACTTC. It encodes CASSPRQGGNIQYF.

The chain links TRBV10-3 to TRBJ1-1; tentatively, D is TRBD1 (6 bases). Between the trimmed V and J ends, which lost 3 bases and 0 bases, there was a span of 8 bases. CDR1 ENHRY and CDR2 SYGVKD come from the germline V gene. The CDR3 runs to 14 residues. The CDR3 DNA follows: TGTGCCATCAGTGAAGGGGGGCTGAACACTGAAGCTTTCTTT. Protein product: CAISEGGLNTEAFF.

The chain combines TRBV4-1 with TRBJ1-5; the D is unclear. CDR3 length equals 15 residues. CDR1 and CDR2 (germline): MGHRA, YSYEKL. V lost 1 base and J 3 bases, leaving 10 bases between the germline ends. The CDR3 loop reads CASSQVGGFNQPQHF. CDR3 nucleotides: TGCGCCAGCAGCCAAGTCGGCGGATTCAATCAGCCCCAGCATTTT.

The chain employs TRBV7-8 and TRBJ2-2, with D possibly TRBD2 on 6 matching bases. The germline CDR1 and CDR2 sequences are SGHVS and FQNEAQ. V dropped 4 bases and J dropped 4 bases, with 31 bases sitting between them. The CDR3 is 21 amino acids. CDR3 loop: CASSSRDFLALSSFGTGELFF. CDR3 coding DNA: TGTGCCAGCAGCTCCCGCGACTTTCTAGCGCTTTCTTCCTTCGGCACCGGGGAGCTGTTTTTT.

The V call is TRBV7-2, the J call TRBJ1-5; TRBD1 agrees at 10 bases. CDR3 length equals 17 residues. The J segment lost 1 base and the V segment lost 6 bases, leaving 9 bases of the junction unmatched. Germline V lookup: CDR1 SGHTA, CDR2 FQGNSA. The CDR3 DNA follows: TGTGCCAGCAGTTTGGGACAGGGGATAGTAAGCAATCAGCCCCAGCATTTT. This gives the protein CASSLGQGIVSNQPQHF.